This TCR beta chain derives from a study of blood T cell repertoires in COVID-19. For the study at large: Material from acute and convalescent COVID-19 was sourced from the United States, Italy and Spain.

Assay used: immunoSEQ multiplex PCR; TCRdb lists only in-frame clones, some missing. This sample carries roughly 30,000 clones, 89% of them seen once, and the ten largest clones take approximately 48%. The sequence was obtained from a human donor with acute or convalescent COVID-19. The donor label of this sample is uncertain. The sequenced sample consisted of peripheral blood.

CDR3 coding DNA: TGTGCCACCAGCCCGTCCAGGCAGAATTCACCCCTCCACTTT. Translated: CATSPSRQNSPLHF. This chain connects TRBV15 to TRBJ1-6; D is unclear. The CDR3 is 14 residues long. The germline V gene has CDR1 LNHNV and CDR2 YYDKDF (reference sequence). V dropped 5 bases and J dropped 7 bases, with 12 bases sitting between them. Complete variable domain (other parts from reference TRBV15 and TRBJ1-6): DAMVIQNPRYQVTQFGKPVTLSCSQTLNHNVMYWYQQKSSQAPKLLFHYYDKDFNNEADTPDNFQSRRPNTSFCFLDIRSPGLGDTAMYLCATSPSRQNSPLHFGNGTRLTVT.